The 25 T cell receptor beta chains below all came from one sample that was sequenced in a study of T cell repertoires in cytomegalovirus infection. TCRdb used MiXCR to reprocess the reads, holding one entry per CDR3 protein. The sample yields some 590,000 distinct CDR3 sequences, around two fifths seen once. No antigens are known for them. Source: cultured PBMCs, taken from culture after CMV antigen stimulation. The receptors were sampled from a human donor in good health (CMV status not recorded). Some clones in this sample may be carry-over from other donors' samples.

This clonotype was picked up a small number of times. J is TRBJ1-1 and V is TRBV4-3, with D possibly being TRBD1 (6 bases). The CDR3 is 16 residues long. Germline V gene lookup returns CDR1 LGHNA and CDR2 YSLEER. Trimming took off 1 base at V and 1 base at J, with 13 bases between the two ends. CDR3 coding DNA: TGCGCCAGCAGCCAAGTTGCGGGGGCGACGAACACTGAAGCTTTCTTT. Translated, it gives CASSQVAGATNTEAFF.

The chain joins TRBV6-2 or TRBV6-3 to TRBJ1-6; no clear D. Trimming stripped 6 bases from V and 7 bases from J, with 10 bases between. The CDR3 spans 13 residues. The germline CDR1 and CDR2 sequences are MNHEY and SVGEGT. CDR3 loop: CASRRNSNSPLHF. DNA of the CDR3: TGTGCCAGCAGGAGGAACAGCAATTCACCCCTCCACTTT.

This clonotype was recorded once. The chain links TRBV2 to TRBJ1-4, with D possibly TRBD1 on 6 matching bases. This CDR3 region has 15 residues. V lost 6 bases and J lost 0, with 11 bases in between. Germline V gene sequence: CDR1 SNHLY, CDR2 FYNNEI. The CDR3 region has the DNA TGTGCCAGCAGACTCGACAGGTCAACTAATGAAAAACTGTTTTTT. Translated, it gives CASRLDRSTNEKLFF.

CDR3 sequence: CASGGSGPTDTQYF. CDR3 DNA sequence: TGTGCCAGCGGGGGAAGCGGACCCACAGATACGCAGTATTTT. The genes are TRBV6-2 or TRBV6-3 and TRBJ2-3, with D perhaps assigned TRBD1 or TRBD2 (5 bases each). Between the trimmed V and J ends, which lost 8 bases and 2 bases, there was a span of 14 bases. The CDR3 covers 14 residues. From germline, CDR1 is MNHEY and CDR2 SVGEGT.

The V call is TRBV5-6, the J call TRBJ1-1; no definite D call. Trimming took 3 bases from V and 5 from J, leaving 26 bases between them. CDR1 and CDR2 (germline): SGHDT, YYEEEE. The CDR3 sequence is 18 residues long. DNA of the CDR3: TGTGCCAGCAGCTCGGCGGTAGGAAACGGACTCCCCGGGACTGAAGCTTTCTTT. The encoded protein is CASSSAVGNGLPGTEAFF.

The J gene is TRBJ2-7, the V gene TRBV12-3 or TRBV12-4; D may be TRBD2 (5 bases). The ends were cut back, 8 bases at V and 6 bases at J, with 11 bases in the middle. CDR3 size: 11 residues. The CDR3 DNA reads as TGTGCCAGCGCACATCGGGGCGAGCAGTACTTC. Translated, it gives CASAHRGEQYF.

This chain joins TRBV11-1 and TRBJ2-7, with D possibly being TRBD2 (5 bases). Trimming pared 3 bases from V and 3 bases from J, leaving 15 bases between. Germline V lookup: CDR1 SGHAT, CDR2 FQDESV (reference sequence). CDR3 length equals 15 residues. CDR3 nucleotide sequence: TGTGCCAGCAGCTTTACCCGGGGTCCAGTCTACGAGCAGTACTTC. Amino acids: CASSFTRGPVYEQYF.

This clonotype was seen a few times. V is TRBV7-2 and J is TRBJ1-2; TRBD1 is a possible D gene (5 bases). V gave up 9 bases and J gave up 6 bases, with 17 bases separating them. This CDR3 is 13 amino acids long. Germline V CDR1 and CDR2: SGHTA, FQGNSA. CDR3 sequence (DNA): TGTGCCAGTGGGTCCTACCTGGGGGATGGCTACACCTTC. Amino acid sequence: CASGSYLGDGYTF.

The V and J genes are TRBV7-2 and TRBJ1-6; 8 bases are a match to TRBD1. Germline V gives CDR1 SGHTA, CDR2 FQGNSA. After removal of 2 bases from V and 10 bases from J, the junction contained 4 bases not matched to a gene. This CDR3 contains 14 residues. The CDR3 protein is CASSLRTGLSPLHF. The CDR3 DNA sequence: TGTGCCAGCAGCTTACGGACAGGGTTATCACCCCTCCACTTT.

The V call is TRBV14, the J call TRBJ2-5; 9 bases fit TRBD1. V trimming: 3 bases; J trimming: 5 bases; junction bases outside the gene matches: 4. Germline V gene data show CDR1 as SGHDN and CDR2 as FVKESK. This CDR3 region has 14 residues. The CDR3 reads CASSQGQGAETQYF. As DNA, the CDR3 is TGTGCCAGCAGCCAGGGACAGGGCGCGGAGACCCAGTACTTC.

This clonotype has more than one count but fewer than ten. This chain joins TRBV20-1 and TRBJ1-1; D perhaps matches TRBD1 (5 bases). Germline V gene sequence: CDR1 DFQATT, CDR2 SNEGSKA (reference sequence). This CDR3 region has 12 residues. Trimming cost V 6 bases and J 6 bases, with 14 bases left between them. The CDR3 reads CSAPDRGAEAFF. CDR3 coding DNA: TGCAGTGCCCCCGATCGGGGGGCTGAAGCTTTCTTT.

The rearrangement uses TRBV4-1 and TRBJ1-5; 7 nucleotides agree with TRBD1. This CDR3 is 15 amino acids long. V gave up 3 bases and J gave up 6 bases; unmatched junction bases: 8. In germline, CDR1 is MGHRA, CDR2 YSYEKL. CDR3: CASSHSWDSFQPQHF. The CDR3 bases are TGCGCCAGCAGCCATTCGTGGGACAGTTTTCAGCCCCAGCATTTT.

The rearrangement links TRBV12-3 or TRBV12-4 to TRBJ2-1, with 13 bases lining up with TRBD2. There are 16 residues in the CDR3. The V segment lost 3 bases and the J segment 8 bases; nucleotides outside the gene matches: 7. CDR3 sequence: CASSFRGLAGLDEQFF. The CDR3 nucleotides read TGTGCCAGCAGTTTCCGGGGACTAGCGGGACTCGATGAGCAGTTCTTC.

The chain links TRBV12-3 or TRBV12-4 to TRBJ2-1; unclear D gene. V lost 3 bases and J lost 8, with 11 bases in between. CDR3 length: 13 residues. The CDR3 protein is CASSFPAVDEQFF. CDR3 DNA sequence: TGTGCCAGCAGTTTCCCAGCTGTCGATGAGCAGTTCTTC.

The genes are TRBV27 and TRBJ1-6; D gene unclear. The V end was cut by 3 bases, the J end by 11 bases, with 14 bases between. The length of the CDR3 is 14 residues. Per germline, CDR1 MNHEY and CDR2 SMNVEV (reference sequence). CDR3 amino acids: CASSLRVLRTPLHF. DNA of the CDR3: TGTGCCAGCAGTTTGAGGGTCCTTAGGACACCCCTCCACTTT.

This sequence joins TRBV20-1 and TRBJ1-2, with a weak D call TRBD1 (6 bases). Germline CDR1 DFQATT, CDR2 SNEGSKA (reference sequence). V was trimmed by 6 bases and J by 7 bases, leaving 18 bases between them. The CDR3 is 13 residues long. CDR3 in amino acids: CSATSLRGAGYTF. The CDR3 DNA is TGCAGTGCGACGAGCCTGAGGGGGGCTGGCTACACCTTC.

This clonotype was seen more than once but under ten times. This sequence joins TRBV12-3 or TRBV12-4 and TRBJ2-1; D might be TRBD2 (6 bases). V was trimmed by 1 base and J by 6 bases, leaving 10 bases between them. The CDR3 has 14 residues. CDR3 protein: CASSLGASVNEQFF. DNA of the CDR3: TGTGCCAGCAGTTTAGGCGCTAGCGTCAATGAGCAGTTCTTC.

V and J are TRBV20-1 and TRBJ2-3; 8 positions match TRBD2. V trimming: 3 bases; J trimming: 4 bases; junction bases outside the gene matches: 24. The CDR3 runs to 20 residues. Germline loops: CDR1 DFQATT, CDR2 SNEGSKA (reference sequence). The CDR3 here is CSARSRGSGGPSDWSDTQYF. CDR3 bases: TGCAGTGCTAGGTCCCGGGGGAGCGGGGGACCTAGTGACTGGTCAGATACGCAGTATTTT.

In its sample, this clonotype was seen once. The rearrangement joins TRBV15 to TRBJ2-5; 7 bases are a match to TRBD1. CDR1 and CDR2 (germline): LNHNV, YYDKDF (reference sequence). V lost 8 bases, J lost 1 base, and 4 bases stayed unmatched. The CDR3 runs 13 residues. The CDR3 reads CATSRGFQETQYF. As DNA, the CDR3 is TGTGCCACCTCCAGGGGGTTCCAAGAGACCCAGTACTTC. Using reference TRBV15 and TRBJ2-5 for the parts outside the CDR3, the full variable domain is DAMVIQNPRYQVTQFGKPVTLSCSQTLNHNVMYWYQQKSSQAPKLLFHYYDKDFNNEADTPDNFQSRRPNTSFCFLDIRSPGLGDTAMYLCATSRGFQETQYFGPGTRLLVL.

The V gene is TRBV7-2, the J gene TRBJ2-2; D is ambiguous. Trimming removed 1 base from V and 6 bases from J, with 6 bases in between. The CDR3 is 13 amino acids. In germline, CDR1 is SGHTA, CDR2 FQGNSA. DNA for the CDR3: TGTGCCAGCAGCTTAGAAAGGGCCGGGGAGCTGTTTTTT. This translates into CASSLERAGELFF. Together with reference TRBV7-2 and TRBJ2-2, the CDR3 gives the full variable domain: GAGVSQSPSNKVTEKGKDVELRCDPISGHTALYWYRQSLGQGLEFLIYFQGNSAPDKSGLPSDRFSAERTGGSVSTLTIQRTQQEDSAVYLCASSLERAGELFFGEGSRLTVL.

The V call is TRBV7-2, the J call TRBJ2-7, with a tentative D call TRBD2 (6 bases). From germline, CDR1 is SGHTA and CDR2 FQGNSA. Trimming took off 1 base at V and 4 bases at J, with 17 bases between the two ends. CDR3 length: 16 residues. The CDR3 loop is CASSLVVGGPSYEQYF. CDR3 coding DNA: TGTGCCAGCAGCTTAGTGGTCGGGGGACCCAGTTACGAGCAGTACTTC.

The chain joins TRBV23-1 to TRBJ1-1; D remains ambiguous. Being an ORF, TRBV23-1 has a function that is uncertain. Trimming shortened V by 3 bases and J by 1 base, and 24 bases separated the two germline ends. The CDR3 is 19 residues long. In nucleotides, the CDR3 is TGCGCCAGCAGTCATGCCGGTTGGACCGGAGGGAGTTCGAACACTGAAGCTTTCTTT. Translated, it gives CASSHAGWTGGSSNTEAFF.

The chain couples TRBV19 to TRBJ2-6; no clear D. This CDR3 spans 16 amino acids. V was cut by 3 bases and J by 0 bases, with 9 bases left in between. Germline CDR1 reads LNHDA; CDR2 reads SQIVND (reference sequence). The chain's CDR3 is CASSIGPFSGANVLTF. DNA of the CDR3: TGTGCCAGTAGTATCGGACCGTTCTCTGGGGCCAACGTCCTGACTTTC.

This chain connects TRBV2 to TRBJ1-4, with D possibly matching TRBD1 (5 bases). The CDR3 spans 19 residues. The ends were cut back, 6 bases at V and 2 bases at J, with 25 bases in the middle. Looked up from germline, CDR1 is SNHLY and CDR2 is FYNNEI. This CDR3 is CASRIFVRTAGVTNEKLFF. The CDR3, as DNA: TGTGCCAGCAGGATCTTCGTCCGGACGGCGGGGGTTACTAATGAAAAACTGTTTTTT.

This sequence joins TRBV20-1 and TRBJ2-7; possibly TRBD2 for D (5 bases). Trimming pared 3 bases from V and 0 bases from J, leaving 15 bases between. The CDR3 extends over 15 amino acids. The V gene's germline CDR1 is DFQATT and CDR2 SNEGSKA (reference sequence). CDR3 nucleotides: TGCAGTGCTAGGAGGGTGGGAGAGATCTCCTACGAGCAGTACTTC. This encodes CSARRVGEISYEQYF.